Listed below are T cell receptor beta chains from one sample, sequenced in a study of T-cell memory formation after mild COVID-19. MiXCR, run by TCRdb on the 5' RACE reads, gives a single entry per CDR3 protein. The data show 550,000 to 700,000 distinct CDR3 sequences, about 20% seen once. Sequences were obtained from PBMCs or a T cell subset sorted from them (not recorded which). These receptors all stem from an adult woman who had mild COVID-19 (a few samples of this study predate the infection). Cell type and time point are not known. Each CDR3 is given with its conserved first and last residue. Each record gives: CDR3 protein, CDR3 DNA, D gene, J gene, clone size, V gene. A D gene is named only where the DNA matches it firmly. Size tells how often a clone was seen (once, few, many) or the class of an expanded clone, and some rows leave it out.

CDR3: CASSQERQARNYGYTF; DNA: TGTGCCAGCAGCCAAGAAAGACAGGCGCGAAACTATGGCTACACCTTC; D: NA; J: TRBJ1-2; size: few; V: TRBV4-2
CDR3: CAWRGAGDEQFF; DNA: TGTGCCTGGAGGGGCGCGGGGGACGAGCAGTTCTTC; D: TRBD2; J: TRBJ2-1; size: many; V: TRBV30
CDR3: CASSEGGVTYNEQFF; DNA: TGTGCCAGCAGCGAAGGCGGGGTTACCTACAATGAGCAGTTCTTC; D: NA; J: TRBJ2-1; size: many; V: TRBV5-4
CDR3: CASTQSRTGPYNEQFF; DNA: TGTGCCAGCACTCAAAGTCGGACGGGCCCCTACAATGAGCAGTTCTTC; D: NA; J: TRBJ2-1; size: NA; V: TRBV6-2/TRBV6-3
CDR3: CASSSYRGSSYEQYF; DNA: TGTGCCAGCAGCTCGTACAGGGGGAGCTCCTACGAGCAGTACTTC; D: TRBD1; J: TRBJ2-7; size: few; V: TRBV11-2
CDR3: CASSVYADTQYF; DNA: TGTGCCAGCAGCGTGTATGCGGATACGCAGTATTTT; D: NA; J: TRBJ2-3; size: NA; V: TRBV9
CDR3: CASSPVVGTGTEQYF; DNA: TGTGCCAGCTCACCAGTAGTGGGGACAGGGACCGAGCAGTACTTC; D: TRBD1; J: TRBJ2-7; size: NA; V: TRBV18
CDR3: CATSDFKQAGVQETQYF; DNA: TGTGCCACCAGTGATTTCAAGCAGGCGGGAGTCCAAGAGACCCAGTACTTC; D: TRBD2; J: TRBJ2-5; size: few; V: TRBV24-1
CDR3: CASSFGSGSWYEQYF; DNA: TGTGCCAGCAGTTTTGGGAGCGGGAGTTGGTACGAGCAGTACTTC; D: TRBD2; J: TRBJ2-7; size: NA; V: TRBV27
CDR3: CASSVAGGGAGTEAFF; DNA: TGTGCCAGCAGCGTAGCCGGGGGGGGAGCGGGCACTGAAGCTTTCTTT; D: NA; J: TRBJ1-1; size: NA; V: TRBV9
CDR3: CASSFLGTDIYEQYF; DNA: TGTGCCAGCAGCTTTCTGGGGACAGACATTTACGAGCAGTACTTC; D: TRBD1; J: TRBJ2-7; size: few; V: TRBV11-2
CDR3: CATSDRETGNEKLFF; DNA: TGTGCCACCAGTGATCGGGAAACAGGGAATGAAAAACTGTTTTTT; D: NA; J: TRBJ1-4; size: few; V: TRBV24-1
CDR3: CATSVGAGGNTEAFF; DNA: TGTGCCACCAGTGTGGGAGCGGGGGGCAACACTGAAGCTTTCTTT; D: NA; J: TRBJ1-1; size: NA; V: TRBV24-1
CDR3: CASSLFGDREDTGELFF; DNA: TGTGCCAGCAGTTTATTCGGGGACAGGGAGGACACCGGGGAGCTGTTTTTT; D: TRBD1; J: TRBJ2-2; size: NA; V: TRBV27
CDR3: CASRPNTGRHAEKLFF; DNA: TGCGCCAGCAGACCCAACACAGGGCGGCACGCGGAAAAACTGTTTTTT; D: NA; J: TRBJ1-4; size: NA; V: TRBV5-1
CDR3: CASSQSTDRRDEQFF; DNA: TGCGCCAGCAGTCAATCGACGGACAGAAGAGATGAGCAGTTCTTC; D: NA; J: TRBJ2-1; size: few; V: TRBV23-1
CDR3: CATSPPRSQRNNEQFF; DNA: TGTGCCACCAGTCCGCCACGGTCACAGCGCAACAATGAGCAGTTCTTC; D: NA; J: TRBJ2-1; size: NA; V: TRBV24-1
CDR3: CASSTLGQGRTEAFF; DNA: TGCGCCAGCAGCACCCTGGGGCAGGGACGGACTGAAGCTTTCTTT; D: NA; J: TRBJ1-1; size: NA; V: TRBV5-1
CDR3: CASSLTGRTGVGAKNIQYF; DNA: TGTGCCAGCAGCTTGACCGGAAGGACAGGGGTAGGAGCCAAAAACATTCAGTACTTC; D: TRBD1; J: TRBJ2-4; size: few; V: TRBV7-2
CDR3: CASSYLLAGAYEQYF; DNA: TGTGCCAGCAGTTATCTACTAGCGGGGGCCTACGAGCAGTACTTC; D: TRBD2; J: TRBJ2-7; size: NA; V: TRBV6-5
CDR3: CSAKGDPWEAFF; DNA: TGCAGTGCTAAGGGGGACCCTTGGGAGGCTTTCTTT; D: NA; J: TRBJ1-1; size: few; V: TRBV20-1
CDR3: CASSQSTEAFF; DNA: TGTGCCAGCAGCCAGAGTACTGAAGCTTTCTTT; D: NA; J: TRBJ1-1; size: NA; V: TRBV7-8
CDR3: CASSMGGRGTNEQFF; DNA: TGTGCTAGCAGCATGGGAGGGAGGGGAACCAATGAGCAGTTCTTC; D: TRBD2; J: TRBJ2-1; size: NA; V: TRBV7-7
CDR3: CSVEDSEGSAEAFF; DNA: TGCAGCGTTGAAGACTCAGAGGGGTCGGCTGAAGCTTTCTTT; D: NA; J: TRBJ1-1; size: NA; V: TRBV29-1
CDR3: CASTNSRGRRMNTQYF; DNA: TGTGCCAGCACCAATTCCCGGGGGCGGCGTATGAATACGCAGTATTTT; D: NA; J: TRBJ2-3; size: NA; V: TRBV7-8
CDR3: CSARDPRTGATGELFF; DNA: TGCAGTGCTAGAGACCCAAGGACAGGGGCCACCGGGGAGCTGTTTTTT; D: TRBD1; J: TRBJ2-2; size: NA; V: TRBV20-1
CDR3: CASSTTGIHQPQHF; DNA: TGTGCCAGCAGTACTACAGGGATTCATCAGCCCCAGCATTTT; D: NA; J: TRBJ1-5; size: few; V: TRBV12-3/TRBV12-4
CDR3: CASSPNGDTSGGYF; DNA: TGTGCCAGCAGTCCCAATGGGGATACTAGCGGTGGGTATTTT; D: TRBD2; J: TRBJ2-3; size: few; V: TRBV6-2/TRBV6-3
CDR3: CASSWNGSPYNEQFF; DNA: TGTGCCAGCAGTTGGAACGGTTCTCCCTACAATGAGCAGTTCTTC; D: NA; J: TRBJ2-1; size: few; V: TRBV6-2/TRBV6-3
CDR3: CASSQVSAETDTQYF; DNA: TGTGCCAGCAGCCAAGTTTCGGCGGAGACAGATACGCAGTATTTT; D: NA; J: TRBJ2-3; size: NA; V: TRBV3-1
CDR3: CASSPLGRSNQPQHF; DNA: TGTGCCAGCAGTCCTCTAGGTAGGAGCAATCAGCCCCAGCATTTT; D: NA; J: TRBJ1-5; size: few; V: TRBV6-5
CDR3: CASSWTGGSNQPQHF; DNA: TGTGCCAGCAGCTGGACAGGGGGGTCCAATCAGCCCCAGCATTTT; D: TRBD1; J: TRBJ1-5; size: few; V: TRBV5-5
CDR3: CATSREFPRGGPSTDEQFF; DNA: TGTGCCACCAGCAGAGAGTTCCCTCGCGGGGGGCCGAGTACGGATGAGCAGTTCTTC; D: TRBD2; J: TRBJ2-1; size: few; V: TRBV15
CDR3: CASSSGLFRDTQYF; DNA: TGTGCCAGCAGCTCAGGCCTGTTCAGGGATACGCAGTATTTT; D: NA; J: TRBJ2-3; size: few; V: TRBV7-2
CDR3: CSVRGGLGYTF; DNA: TGCAGCGTTAGAGGGGGCTTGGGCTACACCTTC; D: TRBD1; J: TRBJ1-2; size: few; V: TRBV29-1
CDR3: CASSFPTDRSSYNEQFF; DNA: TGCGCCAGCAGCTTCCCTACCGACAGAAGCTCCTACAATGAGCAGTTCTTC; D: NA; J: TRBJ2-1; size: few; V: TRBV5-1
CDR3: CASSGTGGGTDTQYF; DNA: TGTGCCAGCAGTGGGACAGGGGGCGGCACAGATACGCAGTATTTT; D: TRBD1; J: TRBJ2-3; size: NA; V: TRBV2
CDR3: CASRGPTSYTF; DNA: TGTGCCAGCAGAGGACCGACGAGCTACACCTTC; D: NA; J: TRBJ1-2; size: NA; V: TRBV28
CDR3: CASSLALGGSYNEQFF; DNA: TGTGCCAGCAGCTTAGCATTGGGGGGCTCCTACAATGAGCAGTTCTTC; D: NA; J: TRBJ2-1; size: many; V: TRBV7-9
CDR3: CSAKATSRTDTQYF; DNA: TGCAGTGCTAAGGCGACTAGTCGAACCGATACGCAGTATTTT; D: NA; J: TRBJ2-3; size: few; V: TRBV20-1
CDR3: CATSGSSGIVTGELFF; DNA: TGTGCCACCAGTGGCTCCAGCGGGATCGTCACCGGGGAGCTGTTTTTT; D: TRBD2; J: TRBJ2-2; size: many; V: TRBV24-1
CDR3: CASSLSIGGNTGELFF; DNA: TGTGCCAGCAGCTTATCTATTGGGGGGAACACCGGGGAGCTGTTTTTT; D: NA; J: TRBJ2-2; size: NA; V: TRBV7-8
CDR3: CASSRGTSGKSSYNEQFF; DNA: TGTGCCAGCAGTCGAGGGACTAGCGGAAAAAGCTCCTACAATGAGCAGTTCTTC; D: TRBD2; J: TRBJ2-1; size: once; V: TRBV2
CDR3: CASSQSRNSPLHF; DNA: TGTGCCAGCAGCCAATCGAGAAATTCACCCCTCCACTTT; D: NA; J: TRBJ1-6; size: NA; V: TRBV16
CDR3: CASSPPDRGGNTEAFF; DNA: TGTGCCAGCAGTCCCCCGGACAGGGGGGGGAACACTGAAGCTTTCTTT; D: TRBD1; J: TRBJ1-1; size: many; V: TRBV6-6
CDR3: CASSAPGQTYEQYF; DNA: TGTGCCAGCAGCGCCCCGGGACAGACCTACGAGCAGTACTTC; D: TRBD1; J: TRBJ2-7; size: few; V: TRBV7-9